This TCR beta chain is drawn from a study of blood T cell repertoires in COVID-19 (dated by TCRdb to 2020 to 2022). Looking at the study overall: Samples covering the acute and convalescent phases of COVID-19 were provided by collaborators in the United States, Italy and Spain. The prospective study material was composed of cDNA or gDNA derived from T cells, B-cell-depleted T cells, or PBMCs. Subjects who had been exposed to COVID-19, were actively infected with it, or had recovered from it provided the deeply sampled blood TCRbeta repertoires that made up the dataset. The repertoires were made available in a free public database intended to serve as a resource for research on the immune response to SARS-CoV-2. Samples were obtained from the ongoing ImmuneRACE study (first 160 participants) and from over 1,000 subjects provided by 6 global collaborators. The sample metadata nearly always contained a de-identified subject ID, COVID-19 status, age in years and sex. HLA class I and class II types, where available, came from metadata supplied by the sample provider rather than from assay-based typing. Here is what the overall study found, with its caveats: The quantity of clinical and demographic metadata differed by source and by participant and was supplied without curation.

This clone is a singleton in its sample. What antigen it recognizes has not been identified. No much larger clone is present one base from it, and per-base qualities are unavailable. Each collaborating institution followed its own protocols to collect whole blood in K2EDTA tubes. Collaborator samples were shipped for TCRbeta analysis as frozen whole blood, isolated PBMCs, or DNA extracted from either sample type. TCRbeta CDR3 regions were amplified from genomic DNA using the immunoSEQ Assay, a bias-controlled multiplex PCR. The original methods were these. Within the assay, amplification of reference gene primers was used to estimate how many nucleated cells each sample contained. Sequence reads were collapsed and filtered to measure the absolute abundance of every unique TCRbeta CDR3 rearrangement. For each sample, productive Simpson clonality was calculated as the square root of Simpson's diversity index across productive rearrangements. In TCRdb, the immuneACCESS table is reduced to in-frame sequences with V and J assigned. These tables do not hold every clone; where another copy was compared, an unresolved V gene accounts for under half, and the others remain unexplained. The DNA was the basis for D and trimming; V, J and clone size are from that table. This sample lists roughly 99,000 clones; roughly 90% were detected once. The top ten constitute 4% to 6% of the sample.

This receptor was obtained from a man aged 35 to 55 with active or convalescent COVID-19. Sequenced: peripheral blood.

The CDR3 is CASSLAENSPLHF. The nucleotide sequence is given as TGTGCCAGCAGCCTAGCGGAGAATTCACCCCTCCACTTT. The chain is made from TRBV28 and TRBJ1-6; no D gene call is confident. CDR1 is given as MDHEN and CDR2 as SYDVKM, both from the germline V gene. A distance of 10 bases separates the germline ends of V and J, which lose 6 bases and 7 bases respectively. The CDR3 holds 13 amino acids from the cysteine to the phenylalanine. Here the CDR3 DNA is all that survives: 39 bases in frame from base 1.